The 9 T cell receptor beta chains in this list originate from one sample, sequenced in a study of T cell repertoires in cytomegalovirus infection. TCRdb fed the reads into MiXCR, producing one record per CDR3 protein. The table records about 740,000 distinct CDR3 sequences, less than 40% of them present only once. Input material: PBMCs. The receptor set was obtained from a human donor in good health (CMV status not recorded). Some clones in this sample may be carry-over from other donors' samples.

J is TRBJ2-1 and V is TRBV29-1; the D is unclear. The V end was cut by 3 bases, the J end by 0 bases, with 6 bases between. The CDR3 has 13 residues. The germline V gene encodes CDR1 SQVTM and CDR2 ANQGSEA. CDR3: CSVEFSSYNEQFF. In DNA form, the CDR3 reads TGCAGCGTTGAGTTCAGCTCCTACAATGAGCAGTTCTTC.

Only a few counts were recorded for this clonotype. The genes are TRBV28 and TRBJ2-5; the D gene is possibly TRBD1 (6 bases). Trimming shortened V by 5 bases and J by 0 bases, and 10 bases separated the two germline ends. The CDR3 spans 14 residues. Per the germline V gene, CDR1 is MDHEN and CDR2 is SYDVKM. The CDR3, as DNA: TGTGCCAGCAGTCCGTGGGACAACCAAGAGACCCAGTACTTC. Translating gives CASSPWDNQETQYF.

CDR3 region: CSARRSEKLFF. The CDR3 DNA follows: TGCAGTGCTCGCAGGAGTGAAAAACTGTTTTTT. The gene calls are TRBV20-1 and TRBJ1-4; the D is unclear. V lost 5 bases and J 7 bases, leaving 8 bases between the germline ends. The V gene's germline CDR1 is DFQATT and CDR2 SNEGSKA (reference sequence). CDR3 length: 11 amino acids.

The J gene is TRBJ2-1, the V gene TRBV10-3; D is possibly TRBD2 (5 bases). V lost 11 bases to trimming and J lost 2 bases, with 13 bases between them. Germline-derived CDR1 and CDR2 are ENHRY and SYGVKD. The CDR3 sequence is 13 residues long. DNA of the CDR3: TGTGCCTCCAGACTACCGACCTACAATGAGCAGTTCTTC. It codes for CASRLPTYNEQFF.

The chain links TRBV11-3 to TRBJ2-2, with 10 bases identical to TRBD1. Looked up from germline, CDR1 is SGHNT and CDR2 is YENEEA. Losses at the gene ends were 6 bases for V and 6 bases for J; bases not matched to a gene: 7. The CDR3 loop spans 15 amino acids. CDR3 region: CASSYGTGAPGELFF. The CDR3 DNA reads as TGTGCCAGCAGTTACGGGACAGGGGCGCCCGGGGAGCTGTTTTTT.

The chain joins TRBV2 to TRBJ2-6, with TRBD1 matching over 12 bases. CDR1 and CDR2 from the germline V gene are SNHLY and FYNNEI. V shed 4 bases and J 3 bases; nucleotides not matched to a gene: 4. This CDR3 is built from 17 residues. As DNA, the CDR3 is TGTGCCAGCAGTGCCGGGACAGGGGGCGTTGGGGCCAACGTCCTGACTTTC. Its translation is CASSAGTGGVGANVLTF.

The chain uses TRBV6-5 and TRBJ1-1; the D gene is possibly TRBD1 (6 bases). Looked up from germline, CDR1 is MNHEY and CDR2 is SVGAGI. V lost 0 bases and J 3 bases, leaving 8 bases between the germline ends. This CDR3 is 14 amino acids long. CDR3 amino acids: CASSYSGADTEAFF. In DNA form, the CDR3 reads TGTGCCAGCAGTTACTCGGGGGCTGACACTGAAGCTTTCTTT.

The chain is built from TRBV6-1 and TRBJ2-7, with D unresolved. Trimming removed 6 bases at V and 0 bases at J, with 18 bases between. The CDR3 totals 16 residues. Germline V CDR1 and CDR2: MNHNS, SASEGT. The CDR3 loop is CASSREHGPNSYEQYF. DNA of the CDR3: TGTGCCAGCAGCCGAGAACACGGACCAAACTCCTACGAGCAGTACTTC.

J is TRBJ2-2 and V is TRBV5-4, with D possibly matching TRBD2 (6 bases). Germline assignment: CDR1 SGHNT and CDR2 YYREEE (reference sequence). The V end lost 0 bases, the J end lost 7 bases, and 16 bases lay between the germline ends. CDR3 length: 16 residues. In DNA form, the CDR3 reads TGTGCCAGCAGCTTGGTCGCGACTAGTGGTGTCGGGGAGCTGTTTTTT. Its translation is CASSLVATSGVGELFF. The whole variable domain, filled in from reference TRBV5-4 and TRBJ2-2, reads ETGVTQSPTHLIKTRGQQVTLRCSSQSGHNTVSWYQQALGQGPQFIFQYYREEENGRGNFPPRFSGLQFPNYSSELNVNALELDDSALYLCASSLVATSGVGELFFGEGSRLTVL.